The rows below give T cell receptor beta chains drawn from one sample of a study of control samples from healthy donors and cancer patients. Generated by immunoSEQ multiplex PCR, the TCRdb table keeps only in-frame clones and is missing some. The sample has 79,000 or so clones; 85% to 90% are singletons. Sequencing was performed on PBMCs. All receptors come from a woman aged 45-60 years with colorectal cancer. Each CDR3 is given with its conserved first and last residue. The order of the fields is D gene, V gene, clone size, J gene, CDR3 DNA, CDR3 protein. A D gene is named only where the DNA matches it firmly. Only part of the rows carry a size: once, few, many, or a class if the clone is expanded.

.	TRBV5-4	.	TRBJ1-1	TGTGCCAGCAGCTTGGACAACACTGAAGCTTTCTTT	CASSLDNTEAFF
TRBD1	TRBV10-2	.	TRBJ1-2	TGCGCCAGCAGTGAATTACAGGGGGTCTATGGCTACACCTTC	CASSELQGVYGYTF
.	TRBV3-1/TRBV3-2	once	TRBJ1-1	TGTGCCAGCAGCCTGGTCGGGTCTCCTGAAGCTTTCTTT	CASSLVGSPEAFF
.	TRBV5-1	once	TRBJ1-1	TGCGCCAGCAGCCGGAGGGTTTTGGACACTGAAGCTTTCTTT	CASSRRVLDTEAFF
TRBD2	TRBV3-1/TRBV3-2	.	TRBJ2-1	TGTGCCAGCAGCCAAGAACTATGGGCTAGCGGGGACAATGAGCAGTTCTTC	CASSQELWASGDNEQFF
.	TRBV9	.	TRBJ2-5	TGTGCCAGCAGCGGGAGGGGGGCCCAGTACTTC	CASSGRGAQYF
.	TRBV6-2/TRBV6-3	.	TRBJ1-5	TGTGCCAGCAGTCACCCGGGACGGCCAAATCAGCCCCAGCATTTT	CASSHPGRPNQPQHF
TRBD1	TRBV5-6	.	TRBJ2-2	TGTGCCAGCAGCTTAGCAGGGGGCTTGAACACCGGGGAGCTGTTTTTT	CASSLAGGLNTGELFF
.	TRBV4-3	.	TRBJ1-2	TGCGCCAGCAGCGCCACAGGGAGCGGCTACACCTTC	CASSATGSGYTF
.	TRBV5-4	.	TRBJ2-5	TGTGCCAGCAGCTTGTCCTTGGGAGCAGGCCAAGAGACCCAGTACTTC	CASSLSLGAGQETQYF
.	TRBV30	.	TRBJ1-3	TGTGCCTGGGGGCCGCTGAGCTCTGGAAACACCATATATTTT	CAWGPLSSGNTIYF
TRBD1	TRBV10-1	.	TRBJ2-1	TGCGCCAGCAGGGGGACAGGGACTGAGCAGTTCTTC	CASRGTGTEQFF
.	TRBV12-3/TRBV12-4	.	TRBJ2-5	TGTGCCAGCAGTTCGCGGAGCGAGACCCAGTACTTC	CASSSRSETQYF
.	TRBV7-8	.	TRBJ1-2	TGTGCCAGCAGCCCAGGGACTAACCTACTATATGGCTACACCTTC	CASSPGTNLLYGYTF
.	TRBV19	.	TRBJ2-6	TGTGCCAGTAAAGGGGATGGGGCCAACGTCCTGACTTTC	CASKGDGANVLTF
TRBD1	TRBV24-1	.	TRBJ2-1	TGTGCCACCAGTGATTTGGGATCGGGGACAGACATCTACAATGAGCAGTTCTTC	CATSDLGSGTDIYNEQFF
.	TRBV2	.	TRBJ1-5	TGTGCCAGCAGTGCGGTATCCCCTAGCAATCAGCCCCAGCATTTT	CASSAVSPSNQPQHF
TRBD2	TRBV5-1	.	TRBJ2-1	TGCGCCAGCAGCTTGTCTAGCGGGGGGGCCGGTGAGCAGTTCTTC	CASSLSSGGAGEQFF